This T cell receptor beta chain was sequenced during a study of CD8 T cells in Susac syndrome. General study results and limits: By the study's own acknowledgment, its TCR sequencing and HLA analysis included relatively few individuals.

RNA in amounts of 0.5 to 1 ug was reverse transcribed with random hexamers. In TCRdb, the immunoSEQ multiplex PCR reads were re-called with MiXCR into one record per CDR3 protein. The table shows 150,000 to 200,000 distinct CDR3 sequences, with less than 95% occurring only once. A note on this clonotype: Its antigen is not known.

TCR beta sequencing covered blood CD8+ and CD4+ T cells. Patients with stable or active relapsing-remitting disease, all of them treatment-naive, made up the multiple sclerosis controls. TEMRA cells were FACS-enriched, with CD8+ and CD4+ T cells isolated negatively. This TCR was sampled from a human donor with multiple sclerosis. The specimen was CD4+ T cells from PBMCs.

CDR3 loop: CASSPRESRGRAFF. The CDR3 bases are TGTGCCAGCTCACCACGAGAGAGCAGGGGTAGAGCTTTCTTT. This chain uses TRBV18 with TRBJ1-1, with D possibly being TRBD1 (6 bases). The CDR3 length is 14 residues. Germline lookup yields CDR1 KGHSH and CDR2 LQKENI. With 1 base removed from V and 10 bases from J, the gap between germline ends came to 16 bases.